The clone carrying this TCR beta chain appeared once. Its target is unknown. These data come from a study of cytomegalovirus exposure and HLA in healthy donors. Across the whole study: The same platform was used for the 100 to 150 validation repertoires and the roughly 670 first-cohort repertoires, a later analysis reported.

Clones were sequenced by immunoSEQ multiplex PCR, and TCRdb holds only the in-frame ones, with some missing. The table has under 250,000 clones, approximately 87% seen once; the top ten hold less than 3%. Study-wide findings and caveats: Among TCR sequences, most were rare, though some public TCRs appeared in many donors. There were 150 to 200 TCR beta chains listed as cytomegalovirus-associated. Subsequent analysis revealed that first-cohort TCR clusters tended to co-occur in the 120 or so validation repertoires.

The CDR3 runs to 11 residues. Germline V gives CDR1 MDHEN, CDR2 SYDVKM. V lost 10 bases to trimming and J lost 5 bases; unmatched junction nucleotides: 5. The sample taken for sequencing was PBMCs. This chain connects TRBV28 to TRBJ2-7; 7 bases are shared with TRBD1. This receptor was identified in a man aged 18 to 35 in good health and CMV-seronegative. Here the CDR3 reads CATDRRNEQYF. CDR3 nucleotides: TGTGCCACGGACAGGAGGAACGAGCAGTACTTC. Full variable domain (rest looked up from reference TRBV28 and TRBJ2-7): DVKVTQSSRYLVKRTGEKVFLECVQDMDHENMFWYRQDPGLGLRLIYFSYDVKMKEKGDIPEGYSVSREKKERFSLILESASTNQTSMYLCATDRRNEQYFGPGTRLTVT.